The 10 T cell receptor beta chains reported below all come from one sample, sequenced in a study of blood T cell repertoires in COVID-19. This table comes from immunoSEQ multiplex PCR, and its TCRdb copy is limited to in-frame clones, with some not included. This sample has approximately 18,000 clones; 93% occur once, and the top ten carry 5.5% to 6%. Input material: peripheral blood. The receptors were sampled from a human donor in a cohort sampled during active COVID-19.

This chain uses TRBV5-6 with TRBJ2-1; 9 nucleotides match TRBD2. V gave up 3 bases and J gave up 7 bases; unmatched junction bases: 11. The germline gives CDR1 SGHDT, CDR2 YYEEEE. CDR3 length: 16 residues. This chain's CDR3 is CASSSLGGRVQNEQFF. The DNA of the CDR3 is TGTGCCAGCAGCTCCCTGGGCGGGAGGGTACAAAATGAGCAGTTCTTC. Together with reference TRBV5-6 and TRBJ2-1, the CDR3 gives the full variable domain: DAGVTQSPTHLIKTRGQQVTLRCSPKSGHDTVSWYQQALGQGPQFIFQYYEEEERQRGNFPDRFSGHQFPNYSSELNVNALLLGDSALYLCASSSLGGRVQNEQFFGPGTRLTVL.

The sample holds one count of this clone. The CDR3 DNA follows: TGCGCCAGCAGTGAGCCAGGGGGTGGCGAGCAGTACTTC. It codes for CASSEPGGGEQYF. The rearrangement links TRBV10-2 to TRBJ2-7; 7 bases align to TRBD1. Trimming cost V 2 bases and J 6 bases; bases outside gene matches: 4. Germline V lookup: CDR1 WSHSY, CDR2 SAAADI. This CDR3 is built from 13 residues.

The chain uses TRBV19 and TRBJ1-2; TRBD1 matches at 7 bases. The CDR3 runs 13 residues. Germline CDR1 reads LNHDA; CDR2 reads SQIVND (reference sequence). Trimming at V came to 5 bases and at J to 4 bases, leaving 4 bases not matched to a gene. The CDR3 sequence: CASSPGQSYGYTF. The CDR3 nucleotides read TGTGCCAGTAGTCCGGGACAGTCCTATGGCTACACCTTC. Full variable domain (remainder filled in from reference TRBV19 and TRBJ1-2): DGGITQSPKYLFRKEGQNVTLSCEQNLNHDAMYWYRQDPGQGLRLIYYSQIVNDFQKGDIAEGYSVSREKKESFPLTVTSAQKNPTAFYLCASSPGQSYGYTFGSGTRLTVV.

CDR3 loop: CAWRWDRGQGTEAFF. The CDR3 DNA reads as TGTGCCTGGAGGTGGGACAGGGGGCAGGGCACTGAAGCTTTCTTT. V is TRBV30 and J is TRBJ1-1, with 12 positions matching TRBD1. The CDR3 is made up of 15 amino acids. Germline CDR1 is GTSNPN and CDR2 is SVGIG (reference sequence). The V and J ends lost 3 bases and 4 bases, in that order; junction bases with no gene match: 6.

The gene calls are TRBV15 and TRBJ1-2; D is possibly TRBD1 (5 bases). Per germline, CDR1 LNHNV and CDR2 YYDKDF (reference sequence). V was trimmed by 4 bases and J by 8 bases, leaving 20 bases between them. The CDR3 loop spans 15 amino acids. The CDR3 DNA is TGTGCCACCAGCATAAGCAGGGCCCTCGTGGAAGGCTACACCTTC. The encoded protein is CATSISRALVEGYTF. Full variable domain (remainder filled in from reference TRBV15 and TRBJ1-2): DAMVIQNPRYQVTQFGKPVTLSCSQTLNHNVMYWYQQKSSQAPKLLFHYYDKDFNNEADTPDNFQSRRPNTSFCFLDIRSPGLGDTAMYLCATSISRALVEGYTFGSGTRLTVV.

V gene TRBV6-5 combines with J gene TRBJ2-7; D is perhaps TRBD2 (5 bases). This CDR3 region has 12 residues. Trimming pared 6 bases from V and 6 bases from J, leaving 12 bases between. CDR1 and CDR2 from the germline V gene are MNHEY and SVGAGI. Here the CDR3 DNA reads TGTGCCAGCAGGGGAGAGTTGCTCGAGCAGTACTTC. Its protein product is CASRGELLEQYF.

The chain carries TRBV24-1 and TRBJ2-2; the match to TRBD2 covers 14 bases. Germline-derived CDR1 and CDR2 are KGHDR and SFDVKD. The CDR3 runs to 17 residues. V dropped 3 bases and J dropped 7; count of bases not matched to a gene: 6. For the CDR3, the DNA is TGTGCCACCAGTGATGGGGGACTAGCGGGAGTCGGCGGGGAGCTGTTTTTT. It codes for CATSDGGLAGVGGELFF.

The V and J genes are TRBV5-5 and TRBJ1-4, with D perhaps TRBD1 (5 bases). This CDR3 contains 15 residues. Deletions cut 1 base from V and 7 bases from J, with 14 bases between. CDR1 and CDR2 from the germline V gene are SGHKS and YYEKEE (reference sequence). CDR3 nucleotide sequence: TGTGCCAGCAGCTTGTGGGCAGGGTTGATTGAAAAACTGTTTTTT. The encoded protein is CASSLWAGLIEKLFF.

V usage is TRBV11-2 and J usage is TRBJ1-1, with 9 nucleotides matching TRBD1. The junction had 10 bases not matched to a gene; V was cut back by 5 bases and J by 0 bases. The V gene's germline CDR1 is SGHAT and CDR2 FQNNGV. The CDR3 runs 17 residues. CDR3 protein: CASSPHSRQGVNTEAFF. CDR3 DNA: TGTGCCAGCAGCCCCCACTCCCGACAGGGGGTGAACACTGAAGCTTTCTTT.

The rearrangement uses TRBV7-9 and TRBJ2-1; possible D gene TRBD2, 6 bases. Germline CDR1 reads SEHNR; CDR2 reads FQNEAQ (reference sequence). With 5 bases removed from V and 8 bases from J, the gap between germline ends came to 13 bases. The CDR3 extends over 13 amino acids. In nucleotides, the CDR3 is TGTGCCAGCAGCCAGACTAGTTTGGATGAGCAGTTCTTC. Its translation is CASSQTSLDEQFF.